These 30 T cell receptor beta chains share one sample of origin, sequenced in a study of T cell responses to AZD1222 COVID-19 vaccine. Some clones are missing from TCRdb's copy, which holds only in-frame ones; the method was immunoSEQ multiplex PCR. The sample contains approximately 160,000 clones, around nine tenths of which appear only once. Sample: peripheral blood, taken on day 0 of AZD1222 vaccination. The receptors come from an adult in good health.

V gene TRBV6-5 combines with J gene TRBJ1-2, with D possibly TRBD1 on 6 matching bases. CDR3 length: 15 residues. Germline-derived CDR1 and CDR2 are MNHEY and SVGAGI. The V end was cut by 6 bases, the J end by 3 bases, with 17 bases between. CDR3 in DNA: TGTGCCAGCAGGCCCTCAGGGGCCAGCGACTATGGCTACACCTTC. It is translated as CASRPSGASDYGYTF.

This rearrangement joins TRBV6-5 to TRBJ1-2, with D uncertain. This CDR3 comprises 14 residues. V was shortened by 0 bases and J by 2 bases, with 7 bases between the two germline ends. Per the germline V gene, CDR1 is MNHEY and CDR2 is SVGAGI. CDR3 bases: TGTGCCAGCAGTTACTCAGCAATCAACTATGGCTACACCTTC. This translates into CASSYSAINYGYTF.

The CDR3 spells CASSAGGPGNTIYF. CDR3 DNA sequence: TGTGCCAGCAGCGCGGGGGGACCTGGAAACACCATATATTTT. The V and J genes are TRBV5-6 and TRBJ1-3; a weak D match, TRBD1 (5 bases). The germline V and J ends were trimmed by 4 bases and 2 bases, with 10 bases remaining between them. Per germline, CDR1 SGHDT and CDR2 YYEEEE. The CDR3 runs to 14 residues.

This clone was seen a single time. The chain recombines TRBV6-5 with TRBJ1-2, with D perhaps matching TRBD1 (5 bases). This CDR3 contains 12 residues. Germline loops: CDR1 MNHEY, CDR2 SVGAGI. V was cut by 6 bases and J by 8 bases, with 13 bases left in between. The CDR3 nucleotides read TGTGCCAGCAGAGGGGATGGTTGGGGCTACACCTTC. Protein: CASRGDGWGYTF.

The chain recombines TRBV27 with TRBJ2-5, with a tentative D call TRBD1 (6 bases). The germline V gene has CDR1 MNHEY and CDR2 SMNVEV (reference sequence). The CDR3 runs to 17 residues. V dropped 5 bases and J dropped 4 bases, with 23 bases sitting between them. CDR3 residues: CASSLQSPQGLGETQYF. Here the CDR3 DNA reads TGTGCCAGCAGTCTCCAATCCCCACAGGGTTTGGGAGAGACCCAGTACTTC.

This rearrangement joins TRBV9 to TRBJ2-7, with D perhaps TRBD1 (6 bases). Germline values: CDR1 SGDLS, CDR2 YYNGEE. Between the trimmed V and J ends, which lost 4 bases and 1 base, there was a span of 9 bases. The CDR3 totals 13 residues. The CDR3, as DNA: TGTGCCAGCAGCCCAGGGGTTTCCTACGAGCAGTACTTC. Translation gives CASSPGVSYEQYF. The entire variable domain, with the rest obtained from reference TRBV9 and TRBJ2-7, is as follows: DSGVTQTPKHLITATGQRVTLRCSPRSGDLSVYWYQQSLDQGLQFLIQYYNGEERAKGNILERFSAQQFPDLHSELNLSSLELGDSALYFCASSPGVSYEQYFGPGTRLTVT.

CDR3 nucleotides: TGTGCCAGCAAACAGGGGCAGGACTATGGCTACACCTTC. Protein: CASKQGQDYGYTF. The chain uses TRBV6-5 and TRBJ1-2; 7 nucleotides line up with TRBD1. The CDR3 is made up of 13 amino acids. Germline trimming cut 7 bases from V and 3 bases from J; bases unmatched to any gene: 5. From germline, CDR1 is MNHEY and CDR2 SVGAGI.

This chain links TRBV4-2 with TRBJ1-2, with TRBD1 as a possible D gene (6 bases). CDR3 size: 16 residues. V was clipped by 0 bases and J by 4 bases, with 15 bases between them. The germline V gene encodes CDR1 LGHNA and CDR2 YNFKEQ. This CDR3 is CASSQDLGGAAYGYTF. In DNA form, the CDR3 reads TGTGCCAGCAGCCAAGATTTGGGGGGGGCGGCCTATGGCTACACCTTC.

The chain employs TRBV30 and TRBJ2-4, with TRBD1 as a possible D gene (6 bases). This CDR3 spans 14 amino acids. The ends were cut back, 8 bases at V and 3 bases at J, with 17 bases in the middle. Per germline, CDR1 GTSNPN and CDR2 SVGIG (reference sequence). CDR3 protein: CARKDSLNKNIQYF. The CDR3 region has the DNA TGTGCCCGAAAGGACAGCCTAAACAAAAACATTCAGTACTTC. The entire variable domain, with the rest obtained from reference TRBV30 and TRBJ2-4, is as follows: SQTIHQWPATLVQPVGSPLSLECTVEGTSNPNLYWYRQAAGRGLQLLFYSVGIGQISSEVPQNLSASRPQDRQFILSSKKLLLSDSGFYLCARKDSLNKNIQYFGAGTRLSVL.

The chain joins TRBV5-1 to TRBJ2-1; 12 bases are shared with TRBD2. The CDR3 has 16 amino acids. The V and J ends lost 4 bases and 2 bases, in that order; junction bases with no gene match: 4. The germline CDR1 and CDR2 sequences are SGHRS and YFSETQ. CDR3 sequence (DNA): TGCGCCAGCAGCCCTAGCGGGGGGGCCCCCTACAATGAGCAGTTCTTC. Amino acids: CASSPSGGAPYNEQFF.

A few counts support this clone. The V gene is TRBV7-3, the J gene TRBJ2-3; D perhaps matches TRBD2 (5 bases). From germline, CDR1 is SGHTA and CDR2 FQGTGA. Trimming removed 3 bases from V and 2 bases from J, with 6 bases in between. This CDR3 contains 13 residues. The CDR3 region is CASSLDSTDTQYF. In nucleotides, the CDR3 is TGTGCCAGCAGCTTGGACTCCACAGATACGCAGTATTTT.

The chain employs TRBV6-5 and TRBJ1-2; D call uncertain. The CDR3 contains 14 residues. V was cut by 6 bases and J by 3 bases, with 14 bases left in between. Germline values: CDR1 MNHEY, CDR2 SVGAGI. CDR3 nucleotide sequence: TGTGCCAGCAGCTGGTCCCCGGGGTACTATGGCTACACCTTC. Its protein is CASSWSPGYYGYTF.

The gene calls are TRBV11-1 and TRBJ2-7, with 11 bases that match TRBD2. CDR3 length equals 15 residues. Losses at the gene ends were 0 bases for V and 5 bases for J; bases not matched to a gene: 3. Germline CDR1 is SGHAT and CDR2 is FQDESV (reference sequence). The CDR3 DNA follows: TGTGCCAGCAGCTTAGCTACTAGCGGGGGCAACGAGCAGTACTTC. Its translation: CASSLATSGGNEQYF. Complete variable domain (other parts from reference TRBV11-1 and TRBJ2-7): EAEVAQSPRYKITEKSQAVAFWCDPISGHATLYWYRQILGQGPELLVQFQDESVVDDSQLPKDRFSAERLKGVDSTLKIQPAELGDSAMYLCASSLATSGGNEQYFGPGTRLTVT.

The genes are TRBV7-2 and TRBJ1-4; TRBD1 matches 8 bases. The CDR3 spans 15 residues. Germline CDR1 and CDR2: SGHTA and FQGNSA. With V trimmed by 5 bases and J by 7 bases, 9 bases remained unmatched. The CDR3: CASSPDRGLSEKLFF. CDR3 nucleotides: TGTGCCAGCAGCCCCGACAGGGGTCTTAGTGAAAAACTGTTTTTT.

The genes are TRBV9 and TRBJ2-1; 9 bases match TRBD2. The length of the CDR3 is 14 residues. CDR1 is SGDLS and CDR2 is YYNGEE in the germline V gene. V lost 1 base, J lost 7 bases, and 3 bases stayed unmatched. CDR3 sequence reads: CASSVTSGSNEQFF. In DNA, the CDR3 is TGTGCCAGCAGCGTAACTAGCGGGTCGAATGAGCAGTTCTTC.

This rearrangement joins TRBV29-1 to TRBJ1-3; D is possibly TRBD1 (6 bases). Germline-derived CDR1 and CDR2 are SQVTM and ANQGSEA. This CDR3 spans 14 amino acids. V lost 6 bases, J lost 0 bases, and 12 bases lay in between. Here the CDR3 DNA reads TGCAGCGTCCGAGAGGGGGTCTCTGGAAACACCATATATTTT. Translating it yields CSVREGVSGNTIYF.

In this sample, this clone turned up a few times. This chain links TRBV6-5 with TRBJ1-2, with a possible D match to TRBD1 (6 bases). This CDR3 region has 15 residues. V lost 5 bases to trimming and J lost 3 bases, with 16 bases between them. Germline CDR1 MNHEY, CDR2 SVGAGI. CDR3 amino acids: CASSPGGQGYYGYTF. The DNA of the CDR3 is TGTGCCAGCAGTCCTGGAGGTCAGGGGTACTATGGCTACACCTTC.

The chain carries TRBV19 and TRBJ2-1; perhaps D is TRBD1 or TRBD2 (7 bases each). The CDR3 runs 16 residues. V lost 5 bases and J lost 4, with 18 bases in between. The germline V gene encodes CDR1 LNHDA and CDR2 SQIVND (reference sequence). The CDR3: CASSPPGRGGYNEQFF. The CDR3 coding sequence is TGTGCCAGTAGTCCCCCAGGCAGGGGGGGGTACAATGAGCAGTTCTTC.

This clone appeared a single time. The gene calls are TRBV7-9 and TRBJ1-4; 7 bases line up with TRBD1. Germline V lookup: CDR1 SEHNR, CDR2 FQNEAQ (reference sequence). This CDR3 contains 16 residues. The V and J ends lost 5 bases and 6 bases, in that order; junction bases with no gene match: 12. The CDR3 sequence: CASSRQGLVGDEKLFF. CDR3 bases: TGTGCCAGCAGCAGACAGGGTTTGGTTGGGGATGAAAAACTGTTTTTT.

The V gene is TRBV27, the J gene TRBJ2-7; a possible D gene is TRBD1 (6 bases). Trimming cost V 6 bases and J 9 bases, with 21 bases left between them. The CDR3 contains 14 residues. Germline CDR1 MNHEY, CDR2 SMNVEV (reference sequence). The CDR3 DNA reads TGTGCCAGCAGCCGGCTCGGTGTACAGGGCGGGCAGTACTTC. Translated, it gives CASSRLGVQGGQYF.

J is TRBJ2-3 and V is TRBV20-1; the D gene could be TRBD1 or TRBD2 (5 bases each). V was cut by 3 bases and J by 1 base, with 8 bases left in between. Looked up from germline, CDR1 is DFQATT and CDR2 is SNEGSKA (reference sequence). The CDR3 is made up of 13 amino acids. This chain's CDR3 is CSASRGGTDTQYF. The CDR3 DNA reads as TGCAGTGCTAGTCGAGGGGGCACAGATACGCAGTATTTT.

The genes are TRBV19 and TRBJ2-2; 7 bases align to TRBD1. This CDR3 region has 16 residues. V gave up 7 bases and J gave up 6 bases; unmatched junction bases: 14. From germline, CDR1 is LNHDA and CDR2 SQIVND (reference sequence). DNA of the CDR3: TGTGCCAGTACCCAGACAGGGCAATTAATTTCCGGGGAGCTGTTTTTT. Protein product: CASTQTGQLISGELFF.

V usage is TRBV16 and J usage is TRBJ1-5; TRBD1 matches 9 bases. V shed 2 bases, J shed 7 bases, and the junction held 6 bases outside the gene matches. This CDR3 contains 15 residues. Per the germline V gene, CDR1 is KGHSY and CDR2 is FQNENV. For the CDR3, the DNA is TGTGCCAGCAGCCAAGAGGGACAGGGAAGGCAGCCCCAGCATTTT. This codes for CASSQEGQGRQPQHF.

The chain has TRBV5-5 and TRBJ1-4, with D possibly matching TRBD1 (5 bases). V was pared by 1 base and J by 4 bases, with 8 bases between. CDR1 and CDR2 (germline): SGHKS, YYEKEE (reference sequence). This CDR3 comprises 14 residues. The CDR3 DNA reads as TGTGCCAGCAGCTTGACAGGCGTTAATGAAAAACTGTTTTTT. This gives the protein CASSLTGVNEKLFF.

CDR3 loop: CASSLFRGGASEQYF. CDR3 sequence (DNA): TGTGCCAGCAGCTTATTTCGCGGGGGGGCCTCCGAGCAGTACTTC. V and J are TRBV7-2 and TRBJ2-7, with TRBD2 matching over 9 bases. CDR1 is SGHTA, CDR2 FQGNSA, per germline. The junction had 8 bases not matched to a gene; V was cut back by 2 bases and J by 6 bases. CDR3 length: 15 amino acids.

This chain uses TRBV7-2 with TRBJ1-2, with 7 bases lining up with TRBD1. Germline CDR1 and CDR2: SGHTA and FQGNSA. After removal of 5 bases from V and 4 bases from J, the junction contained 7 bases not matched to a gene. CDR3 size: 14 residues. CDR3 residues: CASSPGGTVYGYTF. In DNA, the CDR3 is TGTGCCAGCAGCCCCGGCGGGACAGTCTATGGCTACACCTTC.

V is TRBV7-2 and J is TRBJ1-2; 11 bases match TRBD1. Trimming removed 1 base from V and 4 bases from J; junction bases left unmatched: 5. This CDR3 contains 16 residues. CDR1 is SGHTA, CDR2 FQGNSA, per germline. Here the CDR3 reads CASSLGGQGAAYGYTF. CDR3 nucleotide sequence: TGTGCCAGCAGCTTAGGCGGACAGGGGGCCGCCTATGGCTACACCTTC. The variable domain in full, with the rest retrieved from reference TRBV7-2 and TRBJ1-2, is GAGVSQSPSNKVTEKGKDVELRCDPISGHTALYWYRQSLGQGLEFLIYFQGNSAPDKSGLPSDRFSAERTGGSVSTLTIQRTQQEDSAVYLCASSLGGQGAAYGYTFGSGTRLTVV.

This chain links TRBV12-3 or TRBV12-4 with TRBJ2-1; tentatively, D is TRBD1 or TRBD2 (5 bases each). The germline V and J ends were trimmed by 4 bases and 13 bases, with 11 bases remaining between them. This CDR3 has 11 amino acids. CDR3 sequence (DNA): TGTGCCAGCAGTTGGGACGCTCGTCAGTTCTTC. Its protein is CASSWDARQFF.

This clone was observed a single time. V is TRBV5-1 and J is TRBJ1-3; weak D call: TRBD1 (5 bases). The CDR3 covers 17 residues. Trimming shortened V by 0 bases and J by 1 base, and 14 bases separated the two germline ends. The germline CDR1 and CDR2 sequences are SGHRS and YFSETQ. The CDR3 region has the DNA TGCGCCAGCAGCTTGGCTGGCAGGGCGATGTCTGGAAACACCATATATTTT. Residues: CASSLAGRAMSGNTIYF.

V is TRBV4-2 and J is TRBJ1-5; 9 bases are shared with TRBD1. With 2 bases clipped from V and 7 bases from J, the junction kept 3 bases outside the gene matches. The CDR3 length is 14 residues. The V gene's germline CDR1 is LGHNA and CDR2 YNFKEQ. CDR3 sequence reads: CASSQRDREQPQHF. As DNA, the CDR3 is TGTGCCAGCAGCCAAAGGGACAGGGAGCAGCCCCAGCATTTT.